The 19 T cell receptor beta chains in this list originate from one sample, sequenced in a study of shared clonotypes between healthy human individuals. Using immunoSEQ multiplex PCR, the repertoire was profiled, and TCRdb retains in-frame clones only, with some absent. The table lists about 990,000 clones, 70% to 80% of them singletons. The sample consisted of memory CD4+ T cells from PBMCs. Specified subset: CD45RA-negative fraction. These receptors originate from a young man in good health. Some clones in this sample may be carry-over from other donors' samples.

The chain is built from TRBV10-2 and TRBJ2-3; possibly TRBD2 for D (5 bases). The CDR3 is 15 amino acids. CDR1 and CDR2 (germline): WSHSY, SAAADI. Trimming removed 4 bases at V and 6 bases at J, with 17 bases between. CDR3 nucleotide sequence: TGCGCCAGCAGTGCGGCTGGACTCCAGGATGATACGCAGTATTTT. Translated: CASSAAGLQDDTQYF.

The chain links TRBV28 to TRBJ1-1; tentatively, D is TRBD1 (6 bases). CDR1 is MDHEN and CDR2 is SYDVKM in the germline V gene. Trimming shortened V by 2 bases and J by 8 bases, and 12 bases separated the two germline ends. The CDR3 extends over 13 amino acids. CDR3 DNA: TGTGCCAGCAGTTTACGACAGGCCAGCGAAGCTTTCTTT. Protein sequence: CASSLRQASEAFF.

This clone was recorded only once. This rearrangement joins TRBV5-1 to TRBJ1-3; possibly TRBD1 for D (6 bases). The ends were cut back, 0 bases at V and 3 bases at J, with 13 bases in the middle. Germline loops: CDR1 SGHRS, CDR2 YFSETQ. The CDR3 runs to 16 residues. CDR3 nucleotides: TGCGCCAGCAGCTTGGAGGAAGCAGGGGATGGAAACACCATATATTTT. Protein sequence: CASSLEEAGDGNTIYF.

The chain uses TRBV6-1 and TRBJ2-7; D is possibly TRBD2 (5 bases). The V gene's germline CDR1 is MNHNS and CDR2 SASEGT. The CDR3 consists of 12 residues. V was pared by 2 bases and J by 6 bases, with 8 bases between. Written as DNA, the CDR3 is TGTGCCAGCAGTGAAAGAGGGATCGAGCAGTACTTC. This codes for CASSERGIEQYF.

A word on this clone: Other DNA sequences in the sample encode the same CDR3. DNA for the CDR3: TGTGCCTGGAGCAATAACTATGGCTACACCTTC. Amino acid sequence: CAWSNNYGYTF. V is TRBV30 and J is TRBJ1-2; no clear D. V was trimmed by 3 bases and J by 1 base, leaving 3 bases between them. The germline V gene encodes CDR1 GTSNPN and CDR2 SVGIG (reference sequence). The CDR3 loop spans 11 amino acids. The full variable domain, with the rest looked up from reference TRBV30 and TRBJ1-2, is SQTIHQWPATLVQPVGSPLSLECTVEGTSNPNLYWYRQAAGRGLQLLFYSVGIGQISSEVPQNLSASRPQDRQFILSSKKLLLSDSGFYLCAWSNNYGYTFGSGTRLTVV.

The chain joins TRBV6-6 to TRBJ1-2, with TRBD1 identical over 10 bases. There are 14 residues in the CDR3. Germline trimming cut 6 bases from V and 6 bases from J; bases unmatched to any gene: 7. In germline, CDR1 is MNHNY, CDR2 SVGAGI (reference sequence). The DNA of the CDR3 is TGTGCCAGCAGGACAGGGGGCCCAGGCAATGGCTACACCTTC. Its translation: CASRTGGPGNGYTF.

The rearrangement links TRBV4-2 to TRBJ2-1, with a tentative D call TRBD2 (6 bases). Germline CDR1 is LGHNA and CDR2 is YNFKEQ. V was cut by 5 bases and J by 5 bases, with 13 bases left in between. This CDR3 comprises 14 residues. The CDR3: CASSDPGDNNEQFF. Written as DNA, the CDR3 is TGTGCCAGCAGCGACCCGGGAGACAACAATGAGCAGTTCTTC.

The chain joins TRBV7-3 to TRBJ1-5; no reliable D call. Germline values: CDR1 SGHTA, CDR2 FQGTGA. The germline V and J ends were trimmed by 5 bases and 1 base, with 15 bases remaining between them. The CDR3 is 16 amino acids. The DNA for the CDR3 is TGTGCCAGCAGCCTAGAATGGGGATCAAGCAATCAGCCCCAGCATTTT. Translated: CASSLEWGSSNQPQHF.

This sequence joins TRBV7-2 and TRBJ2-3, with a weak D call TRBD2 (6 bases). V shed 6 bases and J shed 0 bases, with 16 bases lying between them. This CDR3 spans 16 amino acids. CDR1 is SGHTA and CDR2 is FQGNSA in the germline V gene. The CDR3 reads CASSSLAYTSTDTQYF. The CDR3 DNA reads TGTGCCAGCAGTTCCCTAGCGTACACTAGCACAGATACGCAGTATTTT.

CDR3 bases: TGCGCCAGCAGTCAATCGGACAGGAAACTCTACGAGCAGTACTTC. It yields the protein CASSQSDRKLYEQYF. This chain connects TRBV23-1 to TRBJ2-7; 7 nucleotides match TRBD1. TRBV23-1 counts as an open reading frame of uncertain function. Trimming cost V 0 bases and J 3 bases; bases outside gene matches: 5. This CDR3 spans 15 amino acids.

The chain links TRBV5-1 to TRBJ2-1; tentative D call: TRBD1 (6 bases). The CDR3 length is 14 residues. The V gene lost 1 base and the J gene lost 4 bases, with 9 bases spanning the gap. The germline V gene has CDR1 SGHRS and CDR2 YFSETQ. CDR3 DNA sequence: TGCGCCAGCAGCTTGAGGACAGATTACAATGAGCAGTTCTTC. Translated: CASSLRTDYNEQFF.

This clone was detected many times. The chain has TRBV27 and TRBJ2-4, with D uncertain. From germline, CDR1 is MNHEY and CDR2 SMNVEV (reference sequence). V lost 4 bases and J 9 bases, leaving 13 bases between the germline ends. The CDR3 has 13 amino acids. The CDR3 sequence: CASSSYKAGIQYF. CDR3 bases: TGTGCCAGCAGTTCATACAAGGCAGGCATTCAGTACTTC.

The chain is built from TRBV9 and TRBJ2-6, with unresolved D. Trimming pared 4 bases from V and 4 bases from J, leaving 9 bases between. The CDR3 extends over 14 amino acids. Per the germline V gene, CDR1 is SGDLS and CDR2 is YYNGEE. CDR3 coding DNA: TGTGCCAGCAGCCCCTCCGGCGGGGCCAACGTCCTGACTTTC. It codes for CASSPSGGANVLTF.

V usage is TRBV28 and J usage is TRBJ2-2, with no clear D. The length of the CDR3 is 15 residues. Germline CDR1 MDHEN, CDR2 SYDVKM. The V end was cut by 9 bases, the J end by 1 base, with 15 bases between. CDR3 DNA: TGTGCCAGTTCACTTGGGCAGGTGAACACCGGGGAGCTGTTTTTT. The encoded protein is CASSLGQVNTGELFF.

This clone has a single count. In DNA, the CDR3 is TGTGCCAGCAGCTTTCAGGGGCGCGCGAACACTGAAGCTTTCTTT. Its protein is CASSFQGRANTEAFF. The V and J genes are TRBV11-2 and TRBJ1-1; D possibly corresponds to TRBD1 (6 bases). The germline V gene has CDR1 SGHAT and CDR2 FQNNGV. The CDR3 is made up of 15 amino acids. V was trimmed by 3 bases and J by 1 base, leaving 12 bases between them.

The chain links TRBV28 to TRBJ2-7; possible D gene TRBD1, 5 bases. This CDR3 spans 12 amino acids. The germline V gene has CDR1 MDHEN and CDR2 SYDVKM. V gave up 5 bases and J gave up 3 bases, with 8 bases separating them. CDR3 amino acids: CASSAQVYEQYF. CDR3 DNA: TGTGCCAGCAGTGCACAGGTCTACGAGCAGTACTTC.

The rearrangement uses TRBV11-2 and TRBJ2-5; D gene uncertain. TRBJ2-7 matches the DNA end more closely, so the J call is doubtful. Germline CDR1 SGHAT, CDR2 FQNNGV. This CDR3 contains 15 residues. CDR3 bases: TGTGCCAGCAGCCTCGGTCCAGGTCCTGCCTACGAGCAGTACTTC. Residues: CASSLGPGPAYEQYF.

The chain carries TRBV7-8 and TRBJ2-5; TRBD2 aligns across 13 bases. Trimming removed 5 bases from V and 3 bases from J; junction bases left unmatched: 6. CDR1 and CDR2 from the germline V gene are SGHVS and FQNEAQ. The CDR3 is 16 residues long. CDR3 DNA: TGTGCCAGCAGCGTACTAGCGGGAGGGTGGGAAGAGACCCAGTACTTC. Translated: CASSVLAGGWEETQYF.

The chain couples TRBV28 to TRBJ1-1; no clear D. The germline V gene has CDR1 MDHEN and CDR2 SYDVKM. This CDR3 region has 13 residues. Trimming took off 5 bases at V and 11 bases at J, with 18 bases between the two ends. This chain's CDR3 is CASSPTWTTTAFF. The CDR3 DNA reads TGTGCCAGCAGTCCGACCTGGACGACGACCGCTTTCTTT.